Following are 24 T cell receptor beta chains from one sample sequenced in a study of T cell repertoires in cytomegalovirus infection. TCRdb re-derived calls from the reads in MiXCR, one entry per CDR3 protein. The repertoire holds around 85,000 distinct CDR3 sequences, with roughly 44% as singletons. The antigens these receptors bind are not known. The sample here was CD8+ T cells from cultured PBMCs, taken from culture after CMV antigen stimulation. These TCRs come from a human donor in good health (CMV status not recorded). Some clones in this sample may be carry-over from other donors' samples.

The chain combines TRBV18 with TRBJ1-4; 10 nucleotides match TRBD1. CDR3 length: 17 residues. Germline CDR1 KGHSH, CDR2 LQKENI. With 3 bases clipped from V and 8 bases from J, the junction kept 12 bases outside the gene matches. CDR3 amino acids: CASSPTADRGRGEKLFF. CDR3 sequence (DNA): TGTGCCAGCTCACCTACGGCGGACAGGGGGAGAGGGGAAAAACTGTTTTTT.

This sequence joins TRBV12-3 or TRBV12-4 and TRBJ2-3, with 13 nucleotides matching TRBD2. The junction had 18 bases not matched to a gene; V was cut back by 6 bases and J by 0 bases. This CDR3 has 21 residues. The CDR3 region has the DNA TGTGCCAGCAGCTCCCCGTTACTAGCGGGAGGGTCTATAATGAGCACAGATACGCAGTATTTT. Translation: CASSSPLLAGGSIMSTDTQYF.

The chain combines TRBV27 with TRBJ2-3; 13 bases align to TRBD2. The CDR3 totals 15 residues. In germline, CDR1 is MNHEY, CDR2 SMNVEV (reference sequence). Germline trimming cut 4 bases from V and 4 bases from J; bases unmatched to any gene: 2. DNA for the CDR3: TGTGCCAGCAGTTGGACTAGCGGGAGCGCAGATACGCAGTATTTT. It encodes CASSWTSGSADTQYF.

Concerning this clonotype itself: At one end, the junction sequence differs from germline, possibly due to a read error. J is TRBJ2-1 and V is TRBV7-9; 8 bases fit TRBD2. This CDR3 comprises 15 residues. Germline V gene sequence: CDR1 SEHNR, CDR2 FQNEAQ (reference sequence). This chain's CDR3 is CASRPSGSSCNEQFF. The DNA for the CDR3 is TGTGCCAGCAGACCCAGCGGGAGCTCCTGCAATGAGCAGTTCTTC.

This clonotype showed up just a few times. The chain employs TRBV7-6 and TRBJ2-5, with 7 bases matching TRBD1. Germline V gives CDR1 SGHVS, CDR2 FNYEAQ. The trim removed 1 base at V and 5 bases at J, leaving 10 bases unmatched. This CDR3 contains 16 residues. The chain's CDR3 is CASSLGTGDRRETQYF. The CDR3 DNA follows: TGTGCCAGCAGCTTAGGGACAGGCGACCGGCGTGAGACCCAGTACTTC.

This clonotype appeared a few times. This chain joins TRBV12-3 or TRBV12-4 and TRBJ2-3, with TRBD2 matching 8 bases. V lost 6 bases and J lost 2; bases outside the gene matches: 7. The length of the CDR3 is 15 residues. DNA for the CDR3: TGTGCCAGCAGCCCACTAGCGGATTACACAGATACGCAGTATTTT. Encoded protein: CASSPLADYTDTQYF.

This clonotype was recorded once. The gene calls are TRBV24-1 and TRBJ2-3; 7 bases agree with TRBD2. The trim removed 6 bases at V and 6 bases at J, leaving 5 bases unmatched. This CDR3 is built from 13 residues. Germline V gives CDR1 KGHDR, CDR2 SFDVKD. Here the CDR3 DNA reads TGTGCCACCAGTCGACTAGCCGGGGATACGCAGTATTTT. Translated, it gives CATSRLAGDTQYF.

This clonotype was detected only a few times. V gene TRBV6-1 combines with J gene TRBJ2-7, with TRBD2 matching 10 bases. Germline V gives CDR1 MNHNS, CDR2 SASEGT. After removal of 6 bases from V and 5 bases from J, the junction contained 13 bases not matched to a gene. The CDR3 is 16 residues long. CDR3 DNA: TGTGCCAGCAGGTCTAGCGGGGGTAAAACTCGCCACGAGCAGTACTTC. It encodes CASRSSGGKTRHEQYF.

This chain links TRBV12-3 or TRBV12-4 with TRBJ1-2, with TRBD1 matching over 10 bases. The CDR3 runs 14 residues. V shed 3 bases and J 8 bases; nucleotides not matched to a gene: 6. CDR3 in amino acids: CASSFDRGRRGYTF. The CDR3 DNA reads TGTGCCAGCAGTTTCGACAGGGGGCGGAGAGGCTACACCTTC.

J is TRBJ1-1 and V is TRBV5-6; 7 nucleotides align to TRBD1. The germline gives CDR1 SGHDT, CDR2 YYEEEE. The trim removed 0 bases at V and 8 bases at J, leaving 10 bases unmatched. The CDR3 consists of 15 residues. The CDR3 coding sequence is TGTGCCAGCAGCTTGGGGGCCAAACAGGGGCCCGAAGCTTTCTTT. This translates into CASSLGAKQGPEAFF.

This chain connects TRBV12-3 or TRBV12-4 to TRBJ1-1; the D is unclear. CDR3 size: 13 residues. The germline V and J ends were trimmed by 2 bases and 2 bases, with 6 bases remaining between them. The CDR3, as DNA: TGTGCCAGCAGTTTATACGTAAACACTGAAGCTTTCTTT. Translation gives CASSLYVNTEAFF.

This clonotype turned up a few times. CDR3 bases: TGTGCCAGCACCATGGGGCTACCCAATGAGCAGTTCTTC. Amino acid sequence: CASTMGLPNEQFF. This sequence joins TRBV12-3 or TRBV12-4 and TRBJ2-1; a possible D gene is TRBD1 (5 bases). CDR3 length: 13 amino acids. With 7 bases removed from V and 6 bases from J, the gap between germline ends came to 13 bases.

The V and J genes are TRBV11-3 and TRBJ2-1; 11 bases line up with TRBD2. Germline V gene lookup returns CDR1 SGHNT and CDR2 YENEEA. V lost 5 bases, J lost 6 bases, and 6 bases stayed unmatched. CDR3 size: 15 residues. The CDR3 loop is CASSVSSGRVNEQFF. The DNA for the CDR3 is TGTGCCAGCAGCGTCAGTAGCGGGAGGGTCAATGAGCAGTTCTTC. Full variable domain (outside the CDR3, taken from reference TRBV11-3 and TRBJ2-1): EAGVVQSPRYKIIEKKQPVAFWCNPISGHNTLYWYLQNLGQGPELLIRYENEEAVDDSQLPKDRFSAERLKGVDSTLKIQPAELGDSAVYLCASSVSSGRVNEQFFGPGTRLTVL.

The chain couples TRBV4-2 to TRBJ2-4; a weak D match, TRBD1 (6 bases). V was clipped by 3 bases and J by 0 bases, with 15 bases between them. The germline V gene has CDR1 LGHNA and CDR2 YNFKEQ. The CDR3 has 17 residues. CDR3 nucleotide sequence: TGTGCCAGCAGCCAGGACAGTACTTTTCTAGCCAAAAACATTCAGTACTTC. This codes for CASSQDSTFLAKNIQYF.

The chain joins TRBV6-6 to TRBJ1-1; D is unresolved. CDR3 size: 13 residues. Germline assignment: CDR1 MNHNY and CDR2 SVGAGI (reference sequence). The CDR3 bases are TGTGGCACCGAACGGGCAAGGGACACTGAAGCTTTCTTT. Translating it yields CGTERARDTEAFF.

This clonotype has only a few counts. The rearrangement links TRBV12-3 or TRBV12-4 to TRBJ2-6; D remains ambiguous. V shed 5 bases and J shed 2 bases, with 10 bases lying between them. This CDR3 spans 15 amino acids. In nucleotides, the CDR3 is TGTGCCAGCAGTGGATCCATGGCTGGGGCCAACGTCCTGACTTTC. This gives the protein CASSGSMAGANVLTF.

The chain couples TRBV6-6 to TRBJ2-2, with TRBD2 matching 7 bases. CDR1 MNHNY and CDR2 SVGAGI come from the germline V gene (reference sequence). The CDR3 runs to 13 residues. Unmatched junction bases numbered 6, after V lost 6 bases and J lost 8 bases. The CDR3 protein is CASSLHGGGELFF. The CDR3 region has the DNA TGTGCCAGCAGCCTCCACGGGGGGGGGGAGCTGTTTTTT.

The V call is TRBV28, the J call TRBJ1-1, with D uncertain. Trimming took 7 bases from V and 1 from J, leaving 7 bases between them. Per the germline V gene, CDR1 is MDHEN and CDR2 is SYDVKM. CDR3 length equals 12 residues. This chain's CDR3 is CASTLGNTEAFF. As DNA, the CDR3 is TGTGCCAGCACGCTAGGGAACACTGAAGCTTTCTTT.

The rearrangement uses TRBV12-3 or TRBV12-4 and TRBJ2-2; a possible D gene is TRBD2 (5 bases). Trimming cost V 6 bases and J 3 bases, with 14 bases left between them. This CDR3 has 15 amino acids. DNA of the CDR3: TGTGCCAGCAGCGACGGGGATTTCGACACCGGGGAGCTGTTTTTT. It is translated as CASSDGDFDTGELFF.

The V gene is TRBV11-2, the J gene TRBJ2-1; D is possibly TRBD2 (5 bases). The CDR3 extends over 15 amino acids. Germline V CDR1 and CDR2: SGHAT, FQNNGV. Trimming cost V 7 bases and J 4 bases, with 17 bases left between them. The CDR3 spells CASTSAGLEYNEQFF. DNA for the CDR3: TGTGCCAGCACCTCCGCCGGACTGGAATACAATGAGCAGTTCTTC.

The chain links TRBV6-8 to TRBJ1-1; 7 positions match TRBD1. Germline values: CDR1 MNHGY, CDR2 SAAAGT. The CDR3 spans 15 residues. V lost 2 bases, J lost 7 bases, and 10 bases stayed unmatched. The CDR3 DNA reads TGTGCCAGCAGTTACACCTCGACAGGGCTGAGTGAAGCTTTCTTT. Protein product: CASSYTSTGLSEAFF.

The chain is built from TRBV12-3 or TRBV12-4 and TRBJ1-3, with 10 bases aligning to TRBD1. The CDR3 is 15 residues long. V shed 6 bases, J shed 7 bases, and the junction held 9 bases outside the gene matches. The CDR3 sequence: CASSSRDRGRNTIYF. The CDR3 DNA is TGTGCCAGCAGCTCCCGGGACAGGGGACGGAACACCATATATTTT.

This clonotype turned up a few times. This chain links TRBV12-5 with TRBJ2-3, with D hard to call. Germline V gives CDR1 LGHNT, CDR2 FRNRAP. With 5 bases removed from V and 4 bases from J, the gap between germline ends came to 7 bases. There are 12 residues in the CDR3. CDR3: CASGPAADTQYF. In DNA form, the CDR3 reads TGTGCTAGTGGTCCTGCAGCAGATACGCAGTATTTT.

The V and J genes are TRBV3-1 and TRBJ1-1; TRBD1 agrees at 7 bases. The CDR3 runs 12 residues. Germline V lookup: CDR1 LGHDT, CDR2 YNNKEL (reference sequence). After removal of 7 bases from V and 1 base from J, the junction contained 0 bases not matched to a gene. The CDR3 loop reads CASNRGNTEAFF. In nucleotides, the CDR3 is TGTGCCAGCAACAGGGGGAACACTGAAGCTTTCTTT.